The rows below give T cell receptor beta chains drawn from one sample of a study of breast tumors, draining lymph nodes, adjacent tissues. One entry per CDR3 protein results from TCRdb running MiXCR on the multiplex PCR reads. The table shows tens of thousands of distinct CDR3 sequences, with 25% to 35% occurring only once. The sample was axillary lymph node tissue. These receptors came from a female donor with breast cancer. Some clones in this sample may be carry-over from other donors' samples. The conserved cysteine and the conserved F or W are not part of the CDR3 here.

>TRBV20-1
SARGGGRQQETQY
>TRBV7-9
ASSLVALTGVAYEQY
>TRBV29-1
SVGREGRGELF
>TRBV7-2
ASSFYICSARGPVGNEQF
>TRBV28
ACTGARGNIQY
>TRBV13
ASSSGDGELNYGYT
>TRBV3-1
ASSQAEGAPFYEQY
>TRBV20-1
SASIPIQETQY
>TRBV10-2
ASRATGGGTEAF
>TRBV7-8
ASSFGASGAYEQY
>TRBV2
ASGGGEAQY
>TRBV14
ASSQRLAGFIPYEQY
>TRBV20-1
SALRGFNEKLF
>TRBV7-2
ASSPGRGLRWVDTQY
>TRBV12-3/TRBV12-4
ASSPGQGRSYGYT
>TRBV18
ASSPPLGVNTEAF
>TRBV5-1
ASSFSEQAYNEQF
>TRBV6-1
ASPGGQETYEQY
>TRBV20-1
SARDRSLGHLSGNTIY
>TRBV7-9
ASSLAPRSGLGGWVLAQH
>TRBV7-8
ASSLGDRGTDTEAF
>TRBV2
ASNRGGGQETQY
>TRBV7-6
ASSLQLAGTNTGELF
>TRBV3-1
ASSLTGGAWTEAL
>TRBV19
ASSIEPNEQF
>TRBV9
ASSLRGTDTQY
>TRBV7-9
ASSPSGRANIQY
>TRBV11-3
ASSYAGTGFRRVGTQY
>TRBV7-2
ASSLLPTVAGSGPDTQY
>TRBV4-3
ASSQDRYMTGELF
>TRBV10-3
AISDPSNEQF
>TRBV20-1
SARERGTGEGYT
>TRBV7-2
ASSPLWSSGQDRRRTGYHSPLH
>TRBV20-1
SARGDGLTDTQY
>TRBV15
ATSRVTGVFEETQY
>TRBV9
ASSLTSNLGEH
>TRBV7-3
ASSLSGNQRGSYEQY
>TRBV5-1
ASSLRQGLNTEAF
>TRBV7-9
ASSPPGQGSGEDTQY
>TRBV10-3
AISEAGNQPQH
>TRBV7-9
ASSLGQINT
>TRBV5-1
ASSLAQPQASAEAF